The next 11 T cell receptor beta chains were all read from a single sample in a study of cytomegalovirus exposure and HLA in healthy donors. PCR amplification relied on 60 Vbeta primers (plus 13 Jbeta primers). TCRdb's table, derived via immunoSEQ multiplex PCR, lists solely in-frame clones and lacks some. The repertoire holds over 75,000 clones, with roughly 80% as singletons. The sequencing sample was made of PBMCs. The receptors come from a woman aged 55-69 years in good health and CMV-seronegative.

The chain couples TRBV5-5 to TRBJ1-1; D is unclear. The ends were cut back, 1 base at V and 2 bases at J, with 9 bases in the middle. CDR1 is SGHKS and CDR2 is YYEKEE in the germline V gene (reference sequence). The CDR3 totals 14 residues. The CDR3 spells CASSLYRVNTEAFF. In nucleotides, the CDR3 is TGTGCCAGCAGCTTGTATCGTGTAAACACTGAAGCTTTCTTT.

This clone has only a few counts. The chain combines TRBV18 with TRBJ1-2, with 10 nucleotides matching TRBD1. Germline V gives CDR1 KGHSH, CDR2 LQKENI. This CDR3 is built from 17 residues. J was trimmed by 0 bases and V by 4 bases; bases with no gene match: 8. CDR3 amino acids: CASSQGTGVRANYGYTF. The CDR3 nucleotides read TGTGCCAGCTCACAAGGGACAGGGGTACGTGCTAACTATGGCTACACCTTC.

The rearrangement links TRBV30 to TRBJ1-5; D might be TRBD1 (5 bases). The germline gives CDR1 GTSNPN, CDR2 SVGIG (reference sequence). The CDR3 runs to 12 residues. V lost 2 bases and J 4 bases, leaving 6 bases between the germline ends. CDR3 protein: CAWSSGNQPQHF. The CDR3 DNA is TGTGCCTGGAGTTCAGGGAATCAGCCCCAGCATTTT.

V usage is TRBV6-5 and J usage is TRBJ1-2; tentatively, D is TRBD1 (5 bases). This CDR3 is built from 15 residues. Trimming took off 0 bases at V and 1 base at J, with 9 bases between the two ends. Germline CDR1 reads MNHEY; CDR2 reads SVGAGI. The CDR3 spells CASSYSGEGNYGYTF. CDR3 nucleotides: TGTGCCAGCAGTTACTCAGGGGAGGGTAACTATGGCTACACCTTC.

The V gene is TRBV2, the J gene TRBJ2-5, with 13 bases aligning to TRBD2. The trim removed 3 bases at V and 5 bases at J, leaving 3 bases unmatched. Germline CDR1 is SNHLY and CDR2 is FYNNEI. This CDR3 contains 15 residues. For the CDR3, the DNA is TGTGCCAGCAGTGAGAAGACTAGCGGGGGGGAGACCCAGTACTTC. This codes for CASSEKTSGGETQYF.

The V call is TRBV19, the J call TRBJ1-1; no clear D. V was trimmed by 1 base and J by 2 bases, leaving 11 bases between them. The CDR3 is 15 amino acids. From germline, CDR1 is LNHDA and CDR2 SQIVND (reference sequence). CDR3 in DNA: TGTGCCAGTAGTATAGGCCGGGTCCCCAACACTGAAGCTTTCTTT. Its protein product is CASSIGRVPNTEAFF.

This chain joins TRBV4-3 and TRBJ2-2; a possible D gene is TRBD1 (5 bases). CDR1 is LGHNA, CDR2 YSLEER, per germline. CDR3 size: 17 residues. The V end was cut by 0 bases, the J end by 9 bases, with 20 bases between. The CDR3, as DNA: TGCGCCAGCAGCCAAGATCTAGGGGCAAGGTCCAACCGGGAGCTGTTTTTT. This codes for CASSQDLGARSNRELFF.

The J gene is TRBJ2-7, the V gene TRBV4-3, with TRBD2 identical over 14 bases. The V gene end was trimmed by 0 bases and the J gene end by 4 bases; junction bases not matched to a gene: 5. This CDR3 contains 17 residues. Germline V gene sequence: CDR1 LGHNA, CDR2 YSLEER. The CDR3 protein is CASSQDGTSGSRYEQYF. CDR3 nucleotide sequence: TGCGCCAGCAGCCAAGACGGGACTAGCGGGAGTCGGTACGAGCAGTACTTC.

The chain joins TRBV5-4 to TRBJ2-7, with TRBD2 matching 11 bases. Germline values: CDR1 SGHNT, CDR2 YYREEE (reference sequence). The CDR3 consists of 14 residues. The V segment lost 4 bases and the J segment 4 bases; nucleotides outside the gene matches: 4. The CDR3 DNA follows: TGTGCCAGCAGCCCGGGACTAGCGGTTTACGAGCAGTACTTC. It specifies CASSPGLAVYEQYF.

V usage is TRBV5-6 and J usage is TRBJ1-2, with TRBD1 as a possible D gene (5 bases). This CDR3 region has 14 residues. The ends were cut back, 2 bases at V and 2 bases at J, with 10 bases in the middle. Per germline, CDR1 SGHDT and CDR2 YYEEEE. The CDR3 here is CASSFPGRNYGYTF. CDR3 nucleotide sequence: TGTGCCAGCAGCTTCCCAGGGCGGAACTATGGCTACACCTTC.

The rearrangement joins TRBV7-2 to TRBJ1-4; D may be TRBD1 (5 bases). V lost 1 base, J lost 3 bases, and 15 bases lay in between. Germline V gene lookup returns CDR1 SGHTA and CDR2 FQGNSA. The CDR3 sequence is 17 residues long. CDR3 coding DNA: TGTGCCAGCAGCTTAGAAGACAGACCTGCAGCTAATGAAAAACTGTTTTTT. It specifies CASSLEDRPAANEKLFF.